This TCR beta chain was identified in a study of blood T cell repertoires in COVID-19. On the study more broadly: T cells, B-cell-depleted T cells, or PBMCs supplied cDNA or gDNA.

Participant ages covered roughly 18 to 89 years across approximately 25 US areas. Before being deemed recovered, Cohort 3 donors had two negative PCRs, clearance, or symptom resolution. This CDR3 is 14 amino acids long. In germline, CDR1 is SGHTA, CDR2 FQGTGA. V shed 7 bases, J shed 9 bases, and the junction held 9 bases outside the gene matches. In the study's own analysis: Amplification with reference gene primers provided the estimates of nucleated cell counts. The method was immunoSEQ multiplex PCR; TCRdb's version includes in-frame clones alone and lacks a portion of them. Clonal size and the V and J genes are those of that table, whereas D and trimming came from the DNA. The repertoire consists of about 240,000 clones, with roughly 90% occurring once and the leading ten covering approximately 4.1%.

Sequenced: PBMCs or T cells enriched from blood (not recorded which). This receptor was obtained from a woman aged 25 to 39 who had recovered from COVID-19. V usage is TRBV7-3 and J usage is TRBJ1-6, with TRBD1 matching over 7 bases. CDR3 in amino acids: CASNKQGKSSPLHF. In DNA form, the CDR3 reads TGTGCCAGCAACAAACAGGGGAAGAGTTCACCCCTCCACTTT.